These T cell receptor beta chains were read from a single sample in a study of blood T cell repertoires in COVID-19. TCRdb's copy holds only in-frame clones and misses some; the assay was immunoSEQ multiplex PCR. Among roughly 150,000 clones listed, around 85% were seen once. The sequencing sample was made of peripheral blood. These receptor sequences come from a human donor in a cohort sampled during active COVID-19. CDR3s include the opening cysteine and the closing phenylalanine or tryptophan. Each record gives: V gene, J gene, CDR3 protein.

>TRBV6-5|TRBJ1-1
CASRIPGQGPEAFF
>TRBV7-9|TRBJ2-7
CASSSETGREQYF
>TRBV29-1|TRBJ2-7
CSVESGLPYEQYF
>TRBV24-1|TRBJ1-1
CATSDLGGDAFF
>TRBV12-3/TRBV12-4|TRBJ1-2
CASSFNNYGYTF
>TRBV9|TRBJ2-7
CASSVSGRRGEQYF
>TRBV6-2/TRBV6-3|TRBJ2-7
CASSTSGGSYEQYF
>TRBV11-2|TRBJ2-7
CASRKFVGSGYEQYF
>TRBV11-3|TRBJ2-1
CASSNPRTGGVYNEQFF
>TRBV19|TRBJ2-4
CASSLDRGNIQYF
>TRBV28|TRBJ1-1
CASSLRDRLSMNTEAFF
>TRBV4-3|TRBJ1-1
CASSQEAGRMDTEAFF
>TRBV6-5|TRBJ2-7
CASRVGGGSYEQYF
>TRBV14|TRBJ1-1
CASSLGATFEAFF
>TRBV9|TRBJ1-2
CASSVGGQGSGYTF
>TRBV12-3/TRBV12-4|TRBJ1-1
CASSLSDNTEAFF
>TRBV5-1|TRBJ2-5
CASSLSGEGETQYF
>TRBV28|TRBJ1-1
CASSLHSQGTLTEAFF
>TRBV7-3|TRBJ2-3
CASSIGTSGVADTQYF
>TRBV28|TRBJ1-5
CASRRGGVGNQPQHF
>TRBV6-4|TRBJ1-1
CASSPDRGNTEAFF
>TRBV7-2|TRBJ1-2
CASSLNRVYGYTF
>TRBV3-1/TRBV3-2|TRBJ2-7
CASSQGQGASEQYF
>TRBV28|TRBJ2-3
CASNARASDNTDTQYF
>TRBV27|TRBJ2-1
CASTTPGTSFNEQFF
>TRBV2|TRBJ2-1
CASSVRNGGEQFF
>TRBV4-1|TRBJ2-5
CASSAGQGGETQYF